This entry concerns a single TCR beta chain. This sample was included in a study of technical replicates of blood from several donors. This CDR3 is built from 15 residues. Germline loops: CDR1 MGHRA, CDR2 YSYEKL. The V gene lost 1 base and the J gene lost 3 bases, with 13 bases spanning the gap. TCRdb keeps only in-frame clones here, not all; method: immunoSEQ multiplex PCR. The sample holds 76,000 or so clones, roughly 90% seen once. J is TRBJ2-7 and V is TRBV4-1, with D perhaps TRBD1 (6 bases). The receptor's source is a human donor in good health. Sequencing was done on a sample of T cells isolated from PBMCs. CDR3 nucleotides: TGCGCCAGCAGCCAAGGGGCAGGGGTAATCTACGAGCAGTACTTC. Its protein is CASSQGAGVIYEQYF.